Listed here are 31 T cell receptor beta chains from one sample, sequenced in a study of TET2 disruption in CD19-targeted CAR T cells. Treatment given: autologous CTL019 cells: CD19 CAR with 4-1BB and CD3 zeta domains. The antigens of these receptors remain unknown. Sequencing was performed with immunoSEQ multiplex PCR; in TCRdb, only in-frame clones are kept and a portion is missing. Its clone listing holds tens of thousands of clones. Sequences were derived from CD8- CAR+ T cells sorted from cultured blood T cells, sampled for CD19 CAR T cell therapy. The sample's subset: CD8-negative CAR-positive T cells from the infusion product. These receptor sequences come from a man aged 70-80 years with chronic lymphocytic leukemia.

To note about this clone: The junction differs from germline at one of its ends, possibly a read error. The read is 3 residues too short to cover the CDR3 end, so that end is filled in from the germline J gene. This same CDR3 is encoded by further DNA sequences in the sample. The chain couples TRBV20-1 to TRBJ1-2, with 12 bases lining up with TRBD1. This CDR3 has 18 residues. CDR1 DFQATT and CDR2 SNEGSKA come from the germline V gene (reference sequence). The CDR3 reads CSASAGTGGSEANYGYTF. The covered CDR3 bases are TGCAGTGCTAGTGCCGGGACAGGGGGCTCGGAAGCTAACTATGGT.

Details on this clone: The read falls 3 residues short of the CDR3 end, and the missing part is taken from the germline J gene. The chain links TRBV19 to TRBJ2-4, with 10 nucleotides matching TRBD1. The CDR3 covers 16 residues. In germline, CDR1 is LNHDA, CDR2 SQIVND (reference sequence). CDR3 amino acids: CASSIWTGGIGETQYF. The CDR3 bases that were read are TGTGCCAGTAGTATCTGGACAGGGGGTATCGGGGAGACT.

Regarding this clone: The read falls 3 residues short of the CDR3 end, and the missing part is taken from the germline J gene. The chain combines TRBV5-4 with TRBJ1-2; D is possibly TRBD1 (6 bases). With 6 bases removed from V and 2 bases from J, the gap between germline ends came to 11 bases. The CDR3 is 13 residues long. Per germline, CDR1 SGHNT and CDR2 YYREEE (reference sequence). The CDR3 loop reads CASKITGNYGYTF. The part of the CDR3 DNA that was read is TGTGCCAGCAAGATCACAGGGAACTATGGC.

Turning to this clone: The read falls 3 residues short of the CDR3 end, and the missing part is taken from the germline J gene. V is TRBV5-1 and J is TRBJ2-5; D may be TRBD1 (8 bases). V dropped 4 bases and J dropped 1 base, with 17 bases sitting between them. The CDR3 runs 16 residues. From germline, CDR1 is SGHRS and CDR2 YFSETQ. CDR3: CASSQGGDRTQETQYF. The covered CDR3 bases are TGCGCCAGCAGCCAGGGGGGGGACAGGACCCAAGAGACC. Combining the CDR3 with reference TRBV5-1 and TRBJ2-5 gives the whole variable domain KAGVTQTPRYLIKTRGQQVTLSCSPISGHRSVSWYQQTPGQGLQFLFEYFSETQRNKGNFPGRFSGRQFSNSRSEMNVSTLELGDSALYLCASSQGGDRTQETQYFGPGTRLLVL.

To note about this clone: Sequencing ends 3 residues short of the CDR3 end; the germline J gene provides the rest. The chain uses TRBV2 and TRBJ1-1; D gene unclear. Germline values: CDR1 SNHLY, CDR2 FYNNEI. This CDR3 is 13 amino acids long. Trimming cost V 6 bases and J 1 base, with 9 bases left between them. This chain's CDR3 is CASRNNRNTEAFF. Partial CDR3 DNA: TGTGCCAGCAGGAACAACAGGAACACTGAA.

CDR3: CASTPRSGGGETQYF. The sequenced CDR3 bases are TGCGCCAGCACCCCAAGAAGCGGAGGGGGAGAGACC. The J gene is TRBJ2-5, the V gene TRBV5-1; D may be TRBD1 or TRBD2 (6 bases each). The read ends 3 residues before the CDR3 terminus; that terminus is restored from the germline J gene. Trimming removed 6 bases at V and 4 bases at J, with 19 bases between. This CDR3 comprises 15 residues. Looked up from germline, CDR1 is SGHRS and CDR2 is YFSETQ.

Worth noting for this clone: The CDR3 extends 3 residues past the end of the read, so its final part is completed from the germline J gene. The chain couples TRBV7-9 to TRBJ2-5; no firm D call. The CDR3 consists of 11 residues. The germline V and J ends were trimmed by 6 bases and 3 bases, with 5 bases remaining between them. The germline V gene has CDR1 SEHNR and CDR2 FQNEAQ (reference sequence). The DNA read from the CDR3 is TGTGCCAGCAGGGCGGAAGAGACC. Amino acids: CASRAEET. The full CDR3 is CASRAEETQYF.

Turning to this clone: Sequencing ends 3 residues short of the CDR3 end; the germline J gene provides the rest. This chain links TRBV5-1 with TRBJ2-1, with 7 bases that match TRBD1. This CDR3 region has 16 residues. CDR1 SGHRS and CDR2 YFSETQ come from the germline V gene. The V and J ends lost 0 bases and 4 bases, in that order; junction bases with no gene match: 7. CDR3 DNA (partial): TGCGCCAGCAGCTTGGAGGGGGCAGGGCAGTACAATGAG. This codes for CASSLEGAGQYNE. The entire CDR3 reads CASSLEGAGQYNEQFF.

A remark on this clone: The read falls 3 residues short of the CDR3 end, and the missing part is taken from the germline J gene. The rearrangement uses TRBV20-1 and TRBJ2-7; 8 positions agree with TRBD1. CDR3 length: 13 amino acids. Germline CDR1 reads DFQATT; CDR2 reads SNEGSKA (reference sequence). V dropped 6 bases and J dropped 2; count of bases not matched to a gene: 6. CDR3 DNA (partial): TGCAGTGCCCAACCGGGACAGGCCTACGAG. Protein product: CSAQPGQAYE. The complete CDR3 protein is CSAQPGQAYEQYF.

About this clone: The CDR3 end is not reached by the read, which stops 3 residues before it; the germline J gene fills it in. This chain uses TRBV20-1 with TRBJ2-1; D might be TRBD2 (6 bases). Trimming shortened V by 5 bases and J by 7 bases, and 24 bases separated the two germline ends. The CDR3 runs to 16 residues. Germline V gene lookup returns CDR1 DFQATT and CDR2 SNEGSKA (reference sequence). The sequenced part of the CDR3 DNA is TGCAGTGCTCCCCAATCGGCCACGGGGGTGGGAAATGAG. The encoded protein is CSAPQSATGVGNE. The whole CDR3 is CSAPQSATGVGNEQFF.

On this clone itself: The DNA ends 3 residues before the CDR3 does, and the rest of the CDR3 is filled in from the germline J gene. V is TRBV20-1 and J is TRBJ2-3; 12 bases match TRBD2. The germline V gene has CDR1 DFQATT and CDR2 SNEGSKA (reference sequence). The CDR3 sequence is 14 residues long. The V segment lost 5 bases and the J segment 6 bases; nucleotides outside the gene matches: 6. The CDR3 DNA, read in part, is TGCAGTGCTGGACTAGCGGGGAGCCCTGATACG. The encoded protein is CSAGLAGSPDT. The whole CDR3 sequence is CSAGLAGSPDTQYF.

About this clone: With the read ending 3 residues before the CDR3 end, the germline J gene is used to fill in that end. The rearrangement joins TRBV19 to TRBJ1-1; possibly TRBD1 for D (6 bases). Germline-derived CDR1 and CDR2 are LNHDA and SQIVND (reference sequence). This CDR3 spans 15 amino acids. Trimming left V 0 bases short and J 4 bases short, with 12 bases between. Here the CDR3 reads CASSIDKRGSTEAFF. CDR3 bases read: TGTGCCAGTAGTATAGATAAGAGGGGGAGCACTGAA.

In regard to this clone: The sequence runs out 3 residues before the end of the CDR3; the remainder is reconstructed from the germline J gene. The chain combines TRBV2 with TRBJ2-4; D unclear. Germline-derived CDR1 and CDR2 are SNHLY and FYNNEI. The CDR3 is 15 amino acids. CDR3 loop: CASSEAALSLETQYF. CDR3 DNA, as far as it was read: TGTGCCAGCAGTGAGGCGGCCCTCTCGTTGGAGACT.

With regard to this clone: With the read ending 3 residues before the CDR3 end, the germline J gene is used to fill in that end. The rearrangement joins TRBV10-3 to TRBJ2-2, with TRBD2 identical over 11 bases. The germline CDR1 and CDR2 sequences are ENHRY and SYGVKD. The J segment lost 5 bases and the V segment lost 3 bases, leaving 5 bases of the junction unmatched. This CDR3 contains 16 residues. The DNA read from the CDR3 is TGTGCCATCAGTGATTCTTCTAGCGGGGGGACCGGGGAG. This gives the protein CAISDSSSGGTGE. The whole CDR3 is CAISDSSSGGTGELFF.

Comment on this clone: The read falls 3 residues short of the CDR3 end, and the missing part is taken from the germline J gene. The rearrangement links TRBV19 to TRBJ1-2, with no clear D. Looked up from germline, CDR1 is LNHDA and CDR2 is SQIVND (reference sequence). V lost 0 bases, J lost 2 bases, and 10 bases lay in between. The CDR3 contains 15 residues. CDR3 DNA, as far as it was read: TGTGCCAGTAGTATAGATGCCCAGAGAAACTATGGC. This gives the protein CASSIDAQRNYG. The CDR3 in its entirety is CASSIDAQRNYGYTF. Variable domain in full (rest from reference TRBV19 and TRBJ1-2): DGGITQSPKYLFRKEGQNVTLSCEQNLNHDAMYWYRQDPGQGLRLIYYSQIVNDFQKGDIAEGYSVSREKKESFPLTVTSAQKNPTAFYLCASSIDAQRNYGYTFGSGTRLTVV.

CDR3 in amino acids: CSASPAGRYEQYF. CDR3 bases read: TGCAGTGCTAGTCCCGCGGGCCGCTACGAG. The chain has TRBV20-1 and TRBJ2-7; TRBD2 might be the D (5 bases). Read sequence stops 3 residues before the CDR3 end, and the germline J gene provides the missing end. CDR1 and CDR2 (germline): DFQATT, SNEGSKA (reference sequence). CDR3 size: 13 residues. The V gene lost 3 bases and the J gene lost 3 bases, with 12 bases spanning the gap.

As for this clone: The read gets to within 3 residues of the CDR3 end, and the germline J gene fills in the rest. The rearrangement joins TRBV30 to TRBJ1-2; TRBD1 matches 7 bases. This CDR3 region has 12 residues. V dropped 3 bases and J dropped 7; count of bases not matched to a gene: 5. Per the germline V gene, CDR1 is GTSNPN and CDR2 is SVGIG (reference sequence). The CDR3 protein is CAWRPSGGGYTF. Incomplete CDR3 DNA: TGTGCCTGGAGGCCCTCAGGGGGTGGC. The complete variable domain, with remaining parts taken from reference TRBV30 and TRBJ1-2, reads SQTIHQWPATLVQPVGSPLSLECTVEGTSNPNLYWYRQAAGRGLQLLFYSVGIGQISSEVPQNLSASRPQDRQFILSSKKLLLSDSGFYLCAWRPSGGGYTFGSGTRLTVV.

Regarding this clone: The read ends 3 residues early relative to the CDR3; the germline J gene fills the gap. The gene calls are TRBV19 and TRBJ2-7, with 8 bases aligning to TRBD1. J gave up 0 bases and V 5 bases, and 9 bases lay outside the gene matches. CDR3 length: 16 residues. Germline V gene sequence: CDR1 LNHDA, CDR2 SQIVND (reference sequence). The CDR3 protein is CASSVTGAGLSYEQYF. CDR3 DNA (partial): TGTGCCAGTAGTGTGACAGGGGCAGGTCTCTCCTACGAG.

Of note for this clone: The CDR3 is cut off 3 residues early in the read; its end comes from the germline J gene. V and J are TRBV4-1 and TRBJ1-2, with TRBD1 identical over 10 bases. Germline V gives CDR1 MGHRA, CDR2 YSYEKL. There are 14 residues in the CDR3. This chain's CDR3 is CASSQGQGYFGYTF. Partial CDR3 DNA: TGCGCCAGCAGCCAGGGACAGGGGTATTTCGGC.

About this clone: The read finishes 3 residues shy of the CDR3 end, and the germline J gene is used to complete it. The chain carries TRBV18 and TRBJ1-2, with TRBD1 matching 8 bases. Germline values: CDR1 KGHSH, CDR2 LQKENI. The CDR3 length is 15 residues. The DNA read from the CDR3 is TGTGCCAGCTCACCACCGGGCGCAGGGGGCCATGAC. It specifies CASSPPGAGGHD. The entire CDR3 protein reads CASSPPGAGGHDYTF.

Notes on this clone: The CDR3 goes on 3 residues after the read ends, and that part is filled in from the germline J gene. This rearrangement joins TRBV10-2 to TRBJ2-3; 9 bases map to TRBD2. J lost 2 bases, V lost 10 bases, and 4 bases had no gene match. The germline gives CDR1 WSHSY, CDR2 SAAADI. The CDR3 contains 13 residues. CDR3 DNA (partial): TGCGCCACCCTAGCGGGAAACACAGATACG. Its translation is CATLAGNTDT. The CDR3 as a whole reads CATLAGNTDTQYF.

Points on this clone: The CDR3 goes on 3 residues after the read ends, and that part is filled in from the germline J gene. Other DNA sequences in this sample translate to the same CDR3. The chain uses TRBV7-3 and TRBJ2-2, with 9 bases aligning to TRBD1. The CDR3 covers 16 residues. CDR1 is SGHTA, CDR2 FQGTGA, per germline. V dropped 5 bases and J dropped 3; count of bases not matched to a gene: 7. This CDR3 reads CASSAQTGGDTGELFF. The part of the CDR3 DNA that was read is TGTGCCAGCAGCGCTCAGACAGGGGGAGACACCGGGGAG.

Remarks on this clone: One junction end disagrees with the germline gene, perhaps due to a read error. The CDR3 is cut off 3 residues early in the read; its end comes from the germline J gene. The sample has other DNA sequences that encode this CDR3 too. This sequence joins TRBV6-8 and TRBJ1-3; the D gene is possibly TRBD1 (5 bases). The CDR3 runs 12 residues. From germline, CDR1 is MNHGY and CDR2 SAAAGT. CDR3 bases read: TGTGCCAGCTCAGGGCCCGGCGACACT. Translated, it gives CASSGPGDT. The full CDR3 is CASSGPGDTIYF.

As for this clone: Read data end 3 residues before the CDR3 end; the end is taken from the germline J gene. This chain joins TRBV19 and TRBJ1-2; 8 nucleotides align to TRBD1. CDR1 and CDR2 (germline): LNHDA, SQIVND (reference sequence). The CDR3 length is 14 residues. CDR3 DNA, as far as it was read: TGTGCCAGTACCACGACAGGGGCCAAAAACATC. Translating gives CASTTTGAKNI. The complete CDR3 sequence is CASTTTGAKNIYTF. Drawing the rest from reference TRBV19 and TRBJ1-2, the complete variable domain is DGGITQSPKYLFRKEGQNVTLSCEQNLNHDAMYWYRQDPGQGLRLIYYSQIVNDFQKGDIAEGYSVSREKKESFPLTVTSAQKNPTAFYLCASTTTGAKNIYTFGSGTRLTVV.

The CDR3 bases that were read are TGTGCCACCACACACGACTCTGGGGCCAACGTC. It yields the protein CATTHDSGANV. The CDR3, in full, reads CATTHDSGANVLTF. The chain employs TRBV19 and TRBJ2-6, with unresolved D. Sequencing ends 3 residues short of the CDR3 end; the germline J gene provides the rest. The length of the CDR3 is 14 residues. Trimming removed 10 bases at V and 0 bases at J, with 10 bases between. Germline-derived CDR1 and CDR2 are LNHDA and SQIVND (reference sequence).

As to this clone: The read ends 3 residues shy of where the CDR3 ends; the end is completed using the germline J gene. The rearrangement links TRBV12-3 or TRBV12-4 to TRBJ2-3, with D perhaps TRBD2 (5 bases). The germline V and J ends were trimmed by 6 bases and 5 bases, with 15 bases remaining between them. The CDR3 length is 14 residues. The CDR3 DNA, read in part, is TGTGCCAGCAGCACCAGAGAAGAGGGAGATACG. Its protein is CASSTREEGDT. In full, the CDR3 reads CASSTREEGDTQYF.

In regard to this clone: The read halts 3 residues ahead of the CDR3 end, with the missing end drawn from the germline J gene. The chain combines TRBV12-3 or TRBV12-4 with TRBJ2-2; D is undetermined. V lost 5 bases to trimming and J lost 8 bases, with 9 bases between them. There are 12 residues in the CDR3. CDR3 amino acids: CASSPPRGELFF. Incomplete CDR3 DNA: TGTGCCAGCAGTCCCCCTAGGGGGGAG.

This chain's CDR3 is CAWRRGFLYEAFF. CDR3 DNA (partial): TGTGCCTGGAGGAGGGGGTTCCTCTACGAG. The chain joins TRBV30 to TRBJ1-1; D perhaps matches TRBD1 (6 bases). The read ends 3 residues early relative to the CDR3; the germline J gene fills the gap. CDR1 and CDR2 from the germline V gene are GTSNPN and SVGIG (reference sequence). CDR3 length: 13 residues.

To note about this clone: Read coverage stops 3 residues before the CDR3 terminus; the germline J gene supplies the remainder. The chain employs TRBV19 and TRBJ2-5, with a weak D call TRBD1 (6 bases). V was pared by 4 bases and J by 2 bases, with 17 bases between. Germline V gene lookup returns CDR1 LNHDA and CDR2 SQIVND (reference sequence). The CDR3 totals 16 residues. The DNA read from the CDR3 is TGTGCCAGTAGTACACGTTTCAGGGGAGTGCAAGAGACC. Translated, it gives CASSTRFRGVQET. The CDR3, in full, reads CASSTRFRGVQETQYF.

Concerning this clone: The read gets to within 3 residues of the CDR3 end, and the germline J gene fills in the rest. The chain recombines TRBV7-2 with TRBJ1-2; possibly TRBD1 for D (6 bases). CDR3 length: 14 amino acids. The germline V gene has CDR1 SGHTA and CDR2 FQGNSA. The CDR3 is CASSVGQITDTYTF. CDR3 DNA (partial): TGTGCCAGCAGCGTCGGACAGATCACAGATACC.

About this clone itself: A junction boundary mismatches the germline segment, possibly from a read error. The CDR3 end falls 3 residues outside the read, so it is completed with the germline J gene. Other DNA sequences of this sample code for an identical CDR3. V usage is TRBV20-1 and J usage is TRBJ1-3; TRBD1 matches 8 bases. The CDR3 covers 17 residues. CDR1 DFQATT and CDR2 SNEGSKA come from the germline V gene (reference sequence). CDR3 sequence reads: CSARDPLRQGAGNTIYF. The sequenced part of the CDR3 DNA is TGCAGTGCTAGAGATCCACTCCGGCAGGGGGCTGGAAACACT.